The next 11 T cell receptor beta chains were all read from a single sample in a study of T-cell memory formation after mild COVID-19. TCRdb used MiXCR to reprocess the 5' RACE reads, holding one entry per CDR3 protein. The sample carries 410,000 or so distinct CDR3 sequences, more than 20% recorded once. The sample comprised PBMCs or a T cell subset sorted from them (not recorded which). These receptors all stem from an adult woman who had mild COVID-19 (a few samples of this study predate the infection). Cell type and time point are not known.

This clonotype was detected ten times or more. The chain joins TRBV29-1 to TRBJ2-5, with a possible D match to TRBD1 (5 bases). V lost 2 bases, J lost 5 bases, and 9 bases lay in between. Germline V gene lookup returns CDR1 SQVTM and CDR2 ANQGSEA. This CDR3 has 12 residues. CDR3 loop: CSVEPAGETQYF. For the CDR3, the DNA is TGCAGCGTTGAACCGGCAGGGGAGACCCAGTACTTC.

The DNA for the CDR3 is TGTGCCAGCAGCTTAGGTTCCGGATCGGATACGCAGTATTTT. This gives the protein CASSLGSGSDTQYF. The chain couples TRBV7-6 to TRBJ2-3; no reliable D call. V dropped 1 base and J dropped 6 bases, with 11 bases sitting between them. The CDR3 runs 14 residues. CDR1 and CDR2 from the germline V gene are SGHVS and FNYEAQ.

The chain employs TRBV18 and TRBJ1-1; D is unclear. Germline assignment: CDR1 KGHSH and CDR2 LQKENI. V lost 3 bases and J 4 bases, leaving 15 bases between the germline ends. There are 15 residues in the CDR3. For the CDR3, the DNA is TGTGCCAGCTCACCCTACGGGTCCCAGAGCACTGAAGCTTTCTTT. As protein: CASSPYGSQSTEAFF.

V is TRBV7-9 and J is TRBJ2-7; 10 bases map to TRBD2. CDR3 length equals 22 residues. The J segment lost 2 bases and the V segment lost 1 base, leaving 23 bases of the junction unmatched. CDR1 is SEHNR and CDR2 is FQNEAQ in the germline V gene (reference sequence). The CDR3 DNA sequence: TGTGCCAGCAGCTTAGACGAAGGACAGGGACTTCGGGGTAGCGGGAGGCCCTACGAGCAGTACTTC. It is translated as CASSLDEGQGLRGSGRPYEQYF.

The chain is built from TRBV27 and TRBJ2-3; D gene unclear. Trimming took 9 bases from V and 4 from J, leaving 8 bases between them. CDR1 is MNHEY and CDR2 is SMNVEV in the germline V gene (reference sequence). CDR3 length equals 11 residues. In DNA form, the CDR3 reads TGTGCCAGTCCTTTGGCAGATACGCAGTATTTT. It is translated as CASPLADTQYF.

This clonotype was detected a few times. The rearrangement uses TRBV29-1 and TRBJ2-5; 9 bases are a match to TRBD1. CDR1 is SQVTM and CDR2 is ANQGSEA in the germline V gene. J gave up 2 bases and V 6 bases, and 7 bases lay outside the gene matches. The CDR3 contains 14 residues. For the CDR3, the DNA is TGCAGCGTGGGGGACAGGGACGATCAAGAGACCCAGTACTTC. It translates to CSVGDRDDQETQYF. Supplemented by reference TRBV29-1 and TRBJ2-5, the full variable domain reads SAVISQKPSRDICQRGTSLTIQCQVDSQVTMMFWYRQQPGQSLTLIATANQGSEATYESGFVIDKFPISRPNLTFSTLTVSNMSPEDSSIYLCSVGDRDDQETQYFGPGTRLLVL.

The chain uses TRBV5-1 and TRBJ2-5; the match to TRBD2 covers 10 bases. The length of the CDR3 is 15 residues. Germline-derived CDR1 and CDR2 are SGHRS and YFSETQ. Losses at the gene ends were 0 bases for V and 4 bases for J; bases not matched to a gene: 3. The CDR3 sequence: CASSLAAGGLETQYF. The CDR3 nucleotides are TGCGCCAGCAGCTTGGCAGCGGGGGGGCTAGAGACCCAGTACTTC.

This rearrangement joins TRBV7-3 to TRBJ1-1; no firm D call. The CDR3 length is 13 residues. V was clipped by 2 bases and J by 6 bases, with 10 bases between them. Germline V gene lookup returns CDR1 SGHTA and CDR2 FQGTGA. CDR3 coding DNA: TGTGCCAGCAGCTTAGACGCACGCGCTGAAGCTTTCTTT. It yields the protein CASSLDARAEAFF.

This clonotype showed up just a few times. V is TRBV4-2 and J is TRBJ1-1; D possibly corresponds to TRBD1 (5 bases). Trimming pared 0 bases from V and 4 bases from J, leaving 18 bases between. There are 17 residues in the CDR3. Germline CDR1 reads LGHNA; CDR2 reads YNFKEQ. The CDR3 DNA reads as TGTGCCAGCAGCCAAGATTCGGTAAGAGGGGCGGGCACTGAAGCTTTCTTT. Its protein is CASSQDSVRGAGTEAFF.

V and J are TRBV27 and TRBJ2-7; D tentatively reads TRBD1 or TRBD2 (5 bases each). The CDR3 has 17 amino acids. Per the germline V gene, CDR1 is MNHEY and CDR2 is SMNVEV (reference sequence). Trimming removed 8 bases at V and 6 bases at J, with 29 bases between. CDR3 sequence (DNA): TGTGCCAGCTCCCGACAGACTACGGACATGAGGGGTGCCGAGCAGTACTTC. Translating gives CASSRQTTDMRGAEQYF.

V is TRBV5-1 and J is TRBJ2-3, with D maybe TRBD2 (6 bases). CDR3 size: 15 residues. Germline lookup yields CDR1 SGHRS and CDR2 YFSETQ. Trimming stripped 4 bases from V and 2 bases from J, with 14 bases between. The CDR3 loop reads CASSISQGLTDTQYF. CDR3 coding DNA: TGCGCCAGCAGCATATCCCAGGGACTCACAGATACGCAGTATTTT.